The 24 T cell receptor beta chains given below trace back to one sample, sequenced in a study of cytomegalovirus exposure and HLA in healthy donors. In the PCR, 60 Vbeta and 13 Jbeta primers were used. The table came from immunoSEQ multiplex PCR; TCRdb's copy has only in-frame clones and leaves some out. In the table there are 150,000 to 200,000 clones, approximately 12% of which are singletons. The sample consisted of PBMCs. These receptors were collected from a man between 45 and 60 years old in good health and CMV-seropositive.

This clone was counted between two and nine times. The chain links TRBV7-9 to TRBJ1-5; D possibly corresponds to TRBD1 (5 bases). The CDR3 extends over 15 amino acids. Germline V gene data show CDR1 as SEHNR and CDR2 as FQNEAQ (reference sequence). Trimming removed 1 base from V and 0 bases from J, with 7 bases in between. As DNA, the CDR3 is TGTGCCAGCAGCTTAGGGACATCTAGCAATCAGCCCCAGCATTTT. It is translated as CASSLGTSSNQPQHF.

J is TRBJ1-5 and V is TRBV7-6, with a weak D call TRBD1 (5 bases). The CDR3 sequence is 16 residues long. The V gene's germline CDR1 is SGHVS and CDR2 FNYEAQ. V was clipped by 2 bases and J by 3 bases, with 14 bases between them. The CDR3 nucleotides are TGTGCCAGCAGCTTAAACTCCGGGGGGGTCAATCAGCCCCAGCATTTT. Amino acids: CASSLNSGGVNQPQHF.

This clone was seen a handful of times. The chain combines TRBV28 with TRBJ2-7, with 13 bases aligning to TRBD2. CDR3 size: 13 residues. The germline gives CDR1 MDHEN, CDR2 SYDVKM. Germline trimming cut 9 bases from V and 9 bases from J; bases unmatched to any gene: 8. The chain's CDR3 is CASGLAGAGGQYF. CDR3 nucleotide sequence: TGTGCCAGTGGACTAGCGGGGGCTGGCGGGCAGTACTTC.

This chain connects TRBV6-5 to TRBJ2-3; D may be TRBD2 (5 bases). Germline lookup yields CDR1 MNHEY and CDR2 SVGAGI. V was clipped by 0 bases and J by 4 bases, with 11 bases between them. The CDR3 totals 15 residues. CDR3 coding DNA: TGTGCCAGCAGTTACTCTGGCAAGGGAGCAGATACGCAGTATTTT. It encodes CASSYSGKGADTQYF.

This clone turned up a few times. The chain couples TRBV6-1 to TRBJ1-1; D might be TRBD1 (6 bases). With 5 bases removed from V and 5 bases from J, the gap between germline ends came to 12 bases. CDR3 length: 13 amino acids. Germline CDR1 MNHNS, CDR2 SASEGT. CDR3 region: CASSPTGQTEAFF. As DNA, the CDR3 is TGTGCCAGCAGTCCCACAGGGCAGACTGAAGCTTTCTTT.

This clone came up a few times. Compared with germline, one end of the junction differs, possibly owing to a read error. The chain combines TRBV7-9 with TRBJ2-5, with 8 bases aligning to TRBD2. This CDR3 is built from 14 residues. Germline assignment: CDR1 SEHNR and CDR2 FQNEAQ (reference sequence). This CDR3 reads CVSTPRTGGETQYF. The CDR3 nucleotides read TGTGTCAGCACCCCCCGGACGGGAGGGGAGACCCAGTACTTC.

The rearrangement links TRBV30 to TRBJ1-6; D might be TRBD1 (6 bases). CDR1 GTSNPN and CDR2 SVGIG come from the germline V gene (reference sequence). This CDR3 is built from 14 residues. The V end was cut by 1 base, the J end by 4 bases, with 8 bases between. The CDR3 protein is CAWSEGDYNSPLHF. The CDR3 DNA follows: TGTGCCTGGAGTGAGGGGGATTATAATTCACCCCTCCACTTT.

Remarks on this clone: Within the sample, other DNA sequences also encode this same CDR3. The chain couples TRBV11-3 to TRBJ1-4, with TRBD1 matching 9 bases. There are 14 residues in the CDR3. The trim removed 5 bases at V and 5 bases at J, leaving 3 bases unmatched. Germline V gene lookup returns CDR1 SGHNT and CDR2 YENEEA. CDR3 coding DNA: TGTGCCAGCAGCCCGGGACAGGGAAATGAAAAACTGTTTTTT. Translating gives CASSPGQGNEKLFF.

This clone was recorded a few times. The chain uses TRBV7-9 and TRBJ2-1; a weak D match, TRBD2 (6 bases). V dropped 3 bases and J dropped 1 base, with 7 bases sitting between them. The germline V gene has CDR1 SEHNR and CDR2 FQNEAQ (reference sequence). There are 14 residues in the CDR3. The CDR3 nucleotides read TGTGCCAGCAGCTTCGGGGGTTCCTACAATGAGCAGTTCTTC. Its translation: CASSFGGSYNEQFF.

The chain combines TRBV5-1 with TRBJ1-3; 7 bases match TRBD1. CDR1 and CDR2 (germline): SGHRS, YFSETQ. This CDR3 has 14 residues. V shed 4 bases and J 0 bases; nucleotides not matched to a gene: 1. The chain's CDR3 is CASSPGGSGNTIYF. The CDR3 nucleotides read TGCGCCAGCAGCCCAGGGGGCTCTGGAAACACCATATATTTT.

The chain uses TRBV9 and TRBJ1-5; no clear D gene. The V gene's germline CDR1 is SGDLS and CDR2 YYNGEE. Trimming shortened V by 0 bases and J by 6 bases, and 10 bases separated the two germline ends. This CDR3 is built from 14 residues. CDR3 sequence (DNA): TGTGCCAGCAGCGTAGAGGCGGGCCCTCAGCCCCAGCATTTT. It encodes CASSVEAGPQPQHF.

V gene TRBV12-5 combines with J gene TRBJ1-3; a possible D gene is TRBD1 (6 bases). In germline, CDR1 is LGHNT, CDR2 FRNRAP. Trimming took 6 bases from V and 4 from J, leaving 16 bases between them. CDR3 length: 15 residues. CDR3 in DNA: TGTGCTAGTGGCCCTCAGGCGGGGGCCGGAAACACCATATATTTT. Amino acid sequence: CASGPQAGAGNTIYF.

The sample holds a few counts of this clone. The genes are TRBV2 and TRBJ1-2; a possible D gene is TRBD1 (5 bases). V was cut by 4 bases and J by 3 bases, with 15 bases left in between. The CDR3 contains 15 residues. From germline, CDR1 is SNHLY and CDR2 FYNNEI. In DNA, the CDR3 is TGTGCCAGCAGTGGGGGATTAGGGGTATACTATGGCTACACCTTC. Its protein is CASSGGLGVYYGYTF.

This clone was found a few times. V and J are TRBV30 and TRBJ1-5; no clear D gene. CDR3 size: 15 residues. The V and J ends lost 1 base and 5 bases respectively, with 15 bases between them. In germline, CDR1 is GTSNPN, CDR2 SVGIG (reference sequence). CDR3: CAWSDLLRPDQPQHF. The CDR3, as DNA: TGTGCCTGGAGTGACCTTCTCCGCCCGGATCAGCCCCAGCATTTT.

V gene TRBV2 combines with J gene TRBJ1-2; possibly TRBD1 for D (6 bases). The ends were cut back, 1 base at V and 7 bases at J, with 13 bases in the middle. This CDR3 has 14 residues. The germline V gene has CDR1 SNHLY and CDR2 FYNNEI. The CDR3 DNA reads TGTGCCAGCAGTGAAGGGCAGGGGTATTCTGGCTACACCTTC. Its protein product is CASSEGQGYSGYTF.

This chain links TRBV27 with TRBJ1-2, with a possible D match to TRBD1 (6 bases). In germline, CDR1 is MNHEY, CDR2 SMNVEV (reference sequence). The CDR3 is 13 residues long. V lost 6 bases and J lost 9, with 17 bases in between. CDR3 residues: CASRTGENYSYTF. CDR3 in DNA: TGTGCCAGCAGGACAGGAGAAAACTACAGCTACACCTTC.

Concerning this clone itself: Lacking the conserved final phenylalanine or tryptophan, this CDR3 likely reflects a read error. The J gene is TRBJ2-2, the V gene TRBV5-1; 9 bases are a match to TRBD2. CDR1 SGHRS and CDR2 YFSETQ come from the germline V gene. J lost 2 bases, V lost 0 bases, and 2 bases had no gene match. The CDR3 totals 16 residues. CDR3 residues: CASSLGLAANTGELFV. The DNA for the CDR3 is TGCGCCAGCAGCTTGGGACTAGCGGCTAACACCGGGGAGCTGTTTGTT.

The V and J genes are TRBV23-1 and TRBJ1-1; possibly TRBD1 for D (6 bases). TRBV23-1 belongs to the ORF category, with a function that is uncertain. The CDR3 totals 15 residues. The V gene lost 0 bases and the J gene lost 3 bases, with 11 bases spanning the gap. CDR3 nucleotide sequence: TGCGCCAGCAGTCAATCTAGGGGGTTAGACACTGAAGCTTTCTTT. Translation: CASSQSRGLDTEAFF.

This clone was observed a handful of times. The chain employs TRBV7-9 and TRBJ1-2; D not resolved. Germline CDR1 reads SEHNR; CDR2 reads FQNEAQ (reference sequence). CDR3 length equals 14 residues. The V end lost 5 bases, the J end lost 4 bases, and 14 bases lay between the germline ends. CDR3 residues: CASSLSEQPYGYTF. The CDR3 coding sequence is TGTGCCAGCAGCCTCTCGGAACAGCCCTATGGCTACACCTTC.

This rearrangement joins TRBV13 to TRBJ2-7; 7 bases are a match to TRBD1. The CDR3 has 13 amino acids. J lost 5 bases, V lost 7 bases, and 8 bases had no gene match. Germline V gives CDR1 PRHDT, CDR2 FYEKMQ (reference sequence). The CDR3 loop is CASNQGVSNEQYF. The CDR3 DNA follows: TGTGCCAGCAACCAGGGGGTAAGCAACGAGCAGTACTTC. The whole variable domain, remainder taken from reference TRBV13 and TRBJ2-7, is AAGVIQSPRHLIKEKRETATLKCYPIPRHDTVYWYQQGPGQDPQFLISFYEKMQSDKGSIPDRFSAQQFSDYHSELNMSSLELGDSALYFCASNQGVSNEQYFGPGTRLTVT.

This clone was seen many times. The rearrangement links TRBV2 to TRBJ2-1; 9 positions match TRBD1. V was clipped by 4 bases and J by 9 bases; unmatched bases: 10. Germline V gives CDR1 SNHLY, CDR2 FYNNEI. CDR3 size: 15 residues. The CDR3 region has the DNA TGTGCCAGCAGTGTCGGGACAGGGAAGACCAGTGAGCAGTTCTTC. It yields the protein CASSVGTGKTSEQFF. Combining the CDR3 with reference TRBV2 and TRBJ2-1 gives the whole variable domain EPEVTQTPSHQVTQMGQEVILRCVPISNHLYFYWYRQILGQKVEFLVSFYNNEISEKSEIFDDQFSVERPDGSNFTLKIRSTKLEDSAMYFCASSVGTGKTSEQFFGPGTRLTVL.

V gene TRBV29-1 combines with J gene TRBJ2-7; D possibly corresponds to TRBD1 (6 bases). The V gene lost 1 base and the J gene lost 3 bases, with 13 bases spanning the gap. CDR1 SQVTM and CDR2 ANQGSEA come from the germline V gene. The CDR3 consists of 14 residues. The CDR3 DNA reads TGCAGCGTTGAAGTACAGGGACGAAGCTACGAGCAGTACTTC. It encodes CSVEVQGRSYEQYF.

The CDR3 nucleotides read TGTGCCAGCAGGTGGGGGGGGCCGCAAGAGACCCAGTACTTC. It yields the protein CASRWGGPQETQYF. V and J are TRBV27 and TRBJ2-5; TRBD2 might be the D (7 bases). The CDR3 loop spans 14 amino acids. Trimming removed 6 bases from V and 2 bases from J, with 13 bases in between. Germline CDR1 is MNHEY and CDR2 is SMNVEV (reference sequence).

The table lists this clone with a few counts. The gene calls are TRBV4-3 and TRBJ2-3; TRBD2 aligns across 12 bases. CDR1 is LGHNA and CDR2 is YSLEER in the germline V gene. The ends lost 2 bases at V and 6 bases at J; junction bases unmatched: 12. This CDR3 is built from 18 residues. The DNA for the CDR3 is TGCGCCAGCAGCCAATTACTAGCGGGGGGTGTTGGGGGGGATACGCAGTATTTT. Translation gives CASSQLLAGGVGGDTQYF.